The TCR beta chain under discussion was sequenced for a study of OX40 agonist ivuxolimab in advanced cancers. Study context: The dose-escalation cohort had hepatocellular carcinoma, melanoma, renal cell or head and neck cancer. The eligibility criteria allowed prior anti-PD-1, anti-PD-L1 or anti-CTLA-4 therapy, and approximately 42% had some. Whole-study findings and limits: CD8+ T cells showed, on average, more clonal expansion than CD4+ cells.

Libraries were prepared by immunoSEQ multiplex PCR; TCRdb keeps only in-frame clonotypes and omits some of them. Here the sample spans tens of thousands of clones, about three quarters being singletons. It was autoimmune disease history or systemic immunosuppression that excluded patients. On this clone itself: Its antigen is not identified.

This specimen consisted of CD4+ or CD8+ T cells sorted from blood, obtained in a trial of the OX40 agonist ivuxolimab. This TCR was recovered from an adult with an advanced solid tumor such as melanoma, head and neck, liver or kidney cancer.

The CDR3 DNA is TGTGCCAGCAGTTACTCAGGGACAGGGGGCATCGGGGAGCTGTTTTTT. Amino acids: CASSYSGTGGIGELFF. The chain has TRBV6-6 and TRBJ2-2, with TRBD1 matching over 12 bases. This CDR3 has 16 residues. V lost 0 bases to trimming and J lost 7 bases; unmatched junction nucleotides: 3. The germline gives CDR1 MNHNY, CDR2 SVGAGI (reference sequence).